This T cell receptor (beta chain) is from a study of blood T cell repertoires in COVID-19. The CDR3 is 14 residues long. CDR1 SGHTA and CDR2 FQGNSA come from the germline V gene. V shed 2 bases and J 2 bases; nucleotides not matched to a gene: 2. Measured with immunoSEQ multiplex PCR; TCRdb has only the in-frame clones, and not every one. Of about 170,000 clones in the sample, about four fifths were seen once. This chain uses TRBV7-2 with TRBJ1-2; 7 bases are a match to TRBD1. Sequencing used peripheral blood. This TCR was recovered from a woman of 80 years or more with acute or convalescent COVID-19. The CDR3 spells CASSLMGQNYGYTF. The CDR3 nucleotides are TGTGCCAGCAGCTTAATGGGACAGAACTATGGCTACACCTTC.